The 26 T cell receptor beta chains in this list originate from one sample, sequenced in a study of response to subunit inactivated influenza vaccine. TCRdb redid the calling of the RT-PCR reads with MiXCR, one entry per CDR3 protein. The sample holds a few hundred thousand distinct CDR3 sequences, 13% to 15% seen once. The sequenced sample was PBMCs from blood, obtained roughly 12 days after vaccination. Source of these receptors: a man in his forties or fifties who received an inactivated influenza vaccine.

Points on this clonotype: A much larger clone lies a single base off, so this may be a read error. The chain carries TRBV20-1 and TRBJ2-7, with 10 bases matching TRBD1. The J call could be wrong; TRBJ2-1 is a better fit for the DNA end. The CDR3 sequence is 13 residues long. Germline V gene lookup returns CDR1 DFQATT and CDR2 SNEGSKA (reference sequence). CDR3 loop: CSANDRGLFLQFF. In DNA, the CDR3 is TGCAGTGCTAATGACAGGGGGCTTTTTTTGCAGTTCTTC.

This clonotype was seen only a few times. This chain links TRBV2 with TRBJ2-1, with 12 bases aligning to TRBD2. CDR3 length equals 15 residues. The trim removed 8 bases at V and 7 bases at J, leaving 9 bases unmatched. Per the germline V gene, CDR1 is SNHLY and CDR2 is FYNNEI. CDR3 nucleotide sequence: TGTGCCAGCCACAGGACTAGCGGGGAAATAAATGAGCAGTTCTTC. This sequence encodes CASHRTSGEINEQFF.

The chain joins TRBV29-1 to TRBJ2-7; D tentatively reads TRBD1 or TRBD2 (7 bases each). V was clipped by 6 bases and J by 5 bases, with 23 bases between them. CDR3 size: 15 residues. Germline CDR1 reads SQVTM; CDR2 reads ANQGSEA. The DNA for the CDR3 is TGCAGCGTGGGGGGGGGAGGGACAGTTATCAACGAGCAGTACTTC. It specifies CSVGGGGTVINEQYF.

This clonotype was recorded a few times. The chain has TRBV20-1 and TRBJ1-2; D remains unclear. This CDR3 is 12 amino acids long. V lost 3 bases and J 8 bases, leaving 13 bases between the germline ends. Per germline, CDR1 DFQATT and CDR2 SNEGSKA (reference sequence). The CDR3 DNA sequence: TGCAGTGCTAGTGAGCTCATTGGAGGCTACACCTTC. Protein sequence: CSASELIGGYTF.

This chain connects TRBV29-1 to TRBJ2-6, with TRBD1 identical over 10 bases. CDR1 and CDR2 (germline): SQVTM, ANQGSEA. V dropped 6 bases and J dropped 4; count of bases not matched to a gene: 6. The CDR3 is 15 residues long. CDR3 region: CSVLDRGRGANVLTF. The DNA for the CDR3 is TGCAGCGTACTCGACAGGGGGCGAGGGGCCAACGTCCTGACTTTC.

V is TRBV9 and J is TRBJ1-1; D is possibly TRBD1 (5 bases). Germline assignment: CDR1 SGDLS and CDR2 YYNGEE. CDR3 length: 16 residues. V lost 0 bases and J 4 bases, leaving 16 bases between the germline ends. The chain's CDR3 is CASSVAPGGFGTEAFF. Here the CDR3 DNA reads TGTGCCAGCAGCGTAGCTCCGGGGGGATTCGGCACTGAAGCTTTCTTT.

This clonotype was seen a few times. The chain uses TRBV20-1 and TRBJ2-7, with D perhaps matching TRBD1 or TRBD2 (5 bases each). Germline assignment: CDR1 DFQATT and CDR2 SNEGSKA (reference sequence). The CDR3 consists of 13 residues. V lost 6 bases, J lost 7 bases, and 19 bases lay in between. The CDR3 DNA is TGCAGTGCGGCGACAGCGCTGCGCGGGGAGCAGTACTTC. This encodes CSAATALRGEQYF.

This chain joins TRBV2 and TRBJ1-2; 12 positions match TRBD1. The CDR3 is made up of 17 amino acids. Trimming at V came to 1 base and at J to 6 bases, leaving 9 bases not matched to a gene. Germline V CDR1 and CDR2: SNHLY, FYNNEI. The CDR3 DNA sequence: TGTGCCAGCAGTGAAGAGGTCACCGGGACAGGGGGCAATGGCTACACCTTC. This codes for CASSEEVTGTGGNGYTF.

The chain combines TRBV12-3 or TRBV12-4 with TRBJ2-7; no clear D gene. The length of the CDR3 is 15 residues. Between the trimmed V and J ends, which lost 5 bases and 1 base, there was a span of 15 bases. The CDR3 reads CASSRTEGKSYEQYF. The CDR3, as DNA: TGTGCCAGCAGTCGTACTGAAGGTAAATCCTACGAGCAGTACTTC.

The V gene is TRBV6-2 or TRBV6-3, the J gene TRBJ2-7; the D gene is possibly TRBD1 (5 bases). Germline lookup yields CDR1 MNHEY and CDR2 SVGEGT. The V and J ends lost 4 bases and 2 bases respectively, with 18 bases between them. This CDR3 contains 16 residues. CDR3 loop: CASSWFLQGNTYEQYF. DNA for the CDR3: TGTGCCAGCAGTTGGTTCTTGCAGGGCAATACCTACGAGCAGTACTTC.

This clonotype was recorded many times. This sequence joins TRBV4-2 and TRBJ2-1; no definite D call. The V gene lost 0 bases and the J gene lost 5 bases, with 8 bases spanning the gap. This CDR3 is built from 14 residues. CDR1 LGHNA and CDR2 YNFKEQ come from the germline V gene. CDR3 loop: CASSQEEPDNEQFF. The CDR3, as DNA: TGTGCCAGCAGCCAAGAGGAACCCGACAATGAGCAGTTCTTC.

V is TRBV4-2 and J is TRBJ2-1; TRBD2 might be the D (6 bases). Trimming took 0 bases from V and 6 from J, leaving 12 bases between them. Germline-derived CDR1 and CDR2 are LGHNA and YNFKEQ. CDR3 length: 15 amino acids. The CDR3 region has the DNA TGTGCCAGCAGCCAAGAATTGGTGGGGGGCAATGAGCAGTTCTTC. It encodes CASSQELVGGNEQFF.

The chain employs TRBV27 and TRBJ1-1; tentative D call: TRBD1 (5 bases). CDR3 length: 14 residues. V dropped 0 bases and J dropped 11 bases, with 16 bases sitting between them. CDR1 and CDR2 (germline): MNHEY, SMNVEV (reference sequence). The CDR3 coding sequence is TGTGCCAGCAGTTTATCTATAAGGAGTCCAGGGGCTTTCTTT. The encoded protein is CASSLSIRSPGAFF.

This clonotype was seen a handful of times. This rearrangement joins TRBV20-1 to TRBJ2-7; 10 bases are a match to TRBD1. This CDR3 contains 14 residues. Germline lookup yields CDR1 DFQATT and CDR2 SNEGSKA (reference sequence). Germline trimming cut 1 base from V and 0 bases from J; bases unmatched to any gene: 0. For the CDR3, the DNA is TGCAGTGCTAGAGGGACAGGGGGCTCCTACGAGCAGTACTTC. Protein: CSARGTGGSYEQYF.

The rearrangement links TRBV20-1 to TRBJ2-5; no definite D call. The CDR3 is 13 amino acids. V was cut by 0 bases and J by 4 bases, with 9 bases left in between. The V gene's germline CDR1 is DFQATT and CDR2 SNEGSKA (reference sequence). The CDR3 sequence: CSARDHPSETQYF. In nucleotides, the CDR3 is TGCAGTGCTAGAGATCACCCCTCAGAGACCCAGTACTTC.

The CDR3 protein is CATSDADLAGGKNEQFF. In DNA form, the CDR3 reads TGTGCCACCAGTGACGCTGACCTCGCGGGAGGGAAAAATGAGCAGTTCTTC. The chain is built from TRBV24-1 and TRBJ2-1; 9 bases match TRBD2. CDR3 length equals 17 residues. The V and J ends lost 4 bases and 7 bases, in that order; junction bases with no gene match: 13. Germline-derived CDR1 and CDR2 are KGHDR and SFDVKD.

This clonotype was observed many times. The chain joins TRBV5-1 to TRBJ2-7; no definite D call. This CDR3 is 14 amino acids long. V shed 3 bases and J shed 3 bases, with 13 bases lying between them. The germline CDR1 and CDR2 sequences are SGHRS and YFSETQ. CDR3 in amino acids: CASSSSALNYEQYF. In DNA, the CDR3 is TGCGCCAGCAGCTCCTCAGCACTCAACTACGAGCAGTACTTC.

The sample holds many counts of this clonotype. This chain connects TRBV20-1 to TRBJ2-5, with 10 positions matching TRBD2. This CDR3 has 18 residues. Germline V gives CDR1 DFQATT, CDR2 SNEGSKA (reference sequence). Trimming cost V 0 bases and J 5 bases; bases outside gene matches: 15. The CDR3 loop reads CSARDQASGSFQRETQYF. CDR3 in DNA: TGCAGTGCTAGAGATCAGGCTAGCGGGAGTTTCCAACGGGAGACCCAGTACTTC.

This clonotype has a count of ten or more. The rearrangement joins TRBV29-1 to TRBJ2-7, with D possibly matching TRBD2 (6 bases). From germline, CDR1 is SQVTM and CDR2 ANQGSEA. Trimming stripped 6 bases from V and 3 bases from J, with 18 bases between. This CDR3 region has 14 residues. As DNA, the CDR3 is TGCAGCGTCTCCAATGTGGGGGGTGGCTACGAGCAGTACTTC. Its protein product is CSVSNVGGGYEQYF.

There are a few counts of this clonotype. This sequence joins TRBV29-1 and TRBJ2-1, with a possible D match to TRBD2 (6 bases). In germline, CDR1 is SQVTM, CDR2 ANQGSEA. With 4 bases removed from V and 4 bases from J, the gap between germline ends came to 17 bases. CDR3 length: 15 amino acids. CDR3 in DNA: TGCAGCGTTGCGGAATATAGCGGTCCTTACAATGAGCAGTTCTTC. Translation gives CSVAEYSGPYNEQFF.

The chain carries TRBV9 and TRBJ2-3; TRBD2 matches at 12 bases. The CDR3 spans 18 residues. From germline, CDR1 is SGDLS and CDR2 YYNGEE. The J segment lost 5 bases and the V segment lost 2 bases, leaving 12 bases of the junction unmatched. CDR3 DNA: TGTGCCAGCAGCGTGGATCTAGCGGGGGGGCCTGGGCAAGATACGCAGTATTTT. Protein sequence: CASSVDLAGGPGQDTQYF.

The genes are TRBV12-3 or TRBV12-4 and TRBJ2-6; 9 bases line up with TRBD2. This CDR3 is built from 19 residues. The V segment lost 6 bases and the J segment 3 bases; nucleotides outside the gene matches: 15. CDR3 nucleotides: TGTGCCAGCAGAAAGTGGACTAGCGCAACGTTTCGTGGGGCCAACGTCCTGACTTTC. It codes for CASRKWTSATFRGANVLTF.

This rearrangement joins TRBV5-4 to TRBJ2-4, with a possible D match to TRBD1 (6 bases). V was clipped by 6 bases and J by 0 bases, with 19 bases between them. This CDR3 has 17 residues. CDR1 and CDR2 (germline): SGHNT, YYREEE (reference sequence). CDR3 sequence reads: CASTTSLGAEAKNIQYF. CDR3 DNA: TGTGCCAGCACCACCTCTTTGGGGGCTGAAGCCAAAAACATTCAGTACTTC.

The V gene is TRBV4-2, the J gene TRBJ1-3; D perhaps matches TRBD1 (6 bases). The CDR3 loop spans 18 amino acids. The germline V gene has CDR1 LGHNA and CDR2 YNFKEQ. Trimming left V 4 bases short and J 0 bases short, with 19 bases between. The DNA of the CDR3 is TGTGCCAGCAGCCTCACTTCCCCCGGACAGTACTCTGGAAACACCATATATTTT. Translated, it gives CASSLTSPGQYSGNTIYF.

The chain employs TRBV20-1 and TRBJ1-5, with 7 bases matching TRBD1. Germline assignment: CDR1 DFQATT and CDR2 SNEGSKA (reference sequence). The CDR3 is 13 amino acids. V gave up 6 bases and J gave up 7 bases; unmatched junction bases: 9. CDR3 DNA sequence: TGCAGTGCCGCGACAGGGTTTTGGCAGCCCCAGCATTTT. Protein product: CSAATGFWQPQHF.

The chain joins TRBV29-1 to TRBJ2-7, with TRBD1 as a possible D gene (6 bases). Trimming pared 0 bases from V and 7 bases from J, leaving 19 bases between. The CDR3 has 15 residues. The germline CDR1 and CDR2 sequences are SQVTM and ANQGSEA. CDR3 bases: TGCAGCGTTGAAGAGGGGGCTAGCTCCCGGTGGGAGCAGTACTTC. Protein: CSVEEGASSRWEQYF.